This T cell receptor beta chain was captured by sequencing in a study of OX40 agonist ivuxolimab in advanced cancers. Study background: Ivuxolimab, which is an agonistic anti-OX40 (CD134) antibody, was administered to the patients. Whole-study results and caveats: Averaging showed that CD8+ T cells had more expanded clones than CD4+ did. Among the least clonally expanded were partial responders at 0.1-3.0 mg/kg. Both blood CD4+ and CD8+ T cells showed clonal growth by week 6 at 0.1 to 3.0 mg/kg.

With regard to this clone: The antigen remains undetermined.

Using immunoSEQ multiplex PCR, the repertoire was profiled, and TCRdb retains in-frame clones only, with some absent. The data show 55,000 to 80,000 clones, roughly nine tenths seen once. This CDR3 contains 16 residues. Trimming took 5 bases from V and 1 from J; bases not matched to a gene: 5. Germline V gives CDR1 MNHEY, CDR2 SMNVEV (reference sequence). The source was CD4+ or CD8+ T cells sorted from blood, collected in a trial of the OX40 agonist ivuxolimab. The sequence came from an adult with an advanced solid tumor such as melanoma, head and neck, liver or kidney cancer. The rearrangement links TRBV27 to TRBJ2-1; TRBD2 matches at 10 bases. CDR3 in amino acids: CASSPLAGFSYNEQFF. The CDR3 region has the DNA TGTGCCAGCAGTCCACTAGCGGGATTTTCCTACAATGAGCAGTTCTTC.